This TCR beta chain stems from a study of long-term antiretroviral therapy in people with HIV. Across the study: Specimens dating back about a decade before the 2015 immediate-ART recommendation are the oldest included. General study results and limits: The study found narrower CDR3 length ranges in HIV repertoires than in controls.

This was the immunoSEQ v3.0 assay at survey level. TCRdb's copy holds only in-frame clones and misses some; the assay was immunoSEQ multiplex PCR. The sample includes 25,000 to 30,000 clones, about 90% of them seen just once. Comment on this clone: The antigen remains undetermined.

V dropped 5 bases and J dropped 3 bases, with 15 bases sitting between them. Germline values: CDR1 GTSNPN, CDR2 SVGIG (reference sequence). The CDR3 is 14 residues long. The receptor comes from a man aged 50-59 years with HIV. The chain couples TRBV30 to TRBJ2-3, with D perhaps TRBD2 (6 bases). The sequences come from unsorted PBMCs, collected 3.2 years before starting antiretroviral therapy. The CDR3: CAWGAGRRTDTQYF. The CDR3 DNA reads TGTGCCTGGGGGGCCGGGAGACGGACAGATACGCAGTATTTT.